Detailed here is one T cell receptor (beta chain). The antigen is unknown. The read falls 3 residues short of the CDR3 end, and the missing part is taken from the germline J gene. This sample is drawn from a study of T cells in women clearing cervical HPV infection. Repertoires were generated with immunoSEQ multiplex PCR, while TCRdb's copy carries only in-frame clones and drops some. Seen in this sample are tens of thousands of clones; the ten most common clones hold more than 4.5%. The germline V gene has CDR1 DFQATT and CDR2 SNEGSKA (reference sequence). The CDR3 runs to 13 residues. Trimming removed 5 bases at V and 1 base at J, with 10 bases between. Overall study findings and caveats: Cases and controls were distinguished at AUC approximately 0.81 by richness and V genes. TRBV6-7 abundance was lower in cases than controls (approximately 0.1% versus 0.17%).

The receptor was derived from a woman between 18 and 69 years old with a cervical HPV16 infection that either progressed to CIN3+ or cleared (not recorded which). The sequenced sample consisted of blood buffy coat. This rearrangement joins TRBV20-1 to TRBJ2-3; unclear D gene. The CDR3 protein is CSAADIGTDTQYF. The covered CDR3 bases are TGCAGTGCTGCAGACATAGGCACAGATACG.